Listed below are T cell receptor beta chains from one sample, sequenced in a study of early T cells in non-severe SARS-CoV-2 infection. One entry per CDR3 protein results from TCRdb running MiXCR on the 5' RACE reads. The sample lists around 70,000 distinct CDR3 sequences, roughly 10% occurring once. The sample was whole blood, taken at baseline. These receptors originate from an adult who was a healthcare worker with PCR-confirmed SARS-CoV-2 infection or an uninfected control (not recorded which). The CDR3 runs from the conserved cysteine through the conserved F or W. A D gene is named only where the DNA matches it firmly. The listing skips clone size in some rows; elsewhere it reads once, few, many or a size class.

J gene,clone size,D gene,V gene,CDR3 protein,CDR3 DNA
TRBJ2-7,few,.,TRBV21-1,CASSDRDHEQYF,TGTGCCAGCTCGGACAGGGACCACGAGCAGTACTTC
TRBJ2-1,few,.,TRBV7-2,CASSLTDNEQFF,TGTGCCAGCAGCTTAACGGACAATGAGCAGTTCTTC
TRBJ2-5,many,TRBD2,TRBV29-1,CSVEERRLAEQETQYF,TGCAGCGTTGAAGAACGTCGTCTAGCGGAACAAGAGACCCAGTACTTC
TRBJ2-5,many,TRBD1,TRBV7-8,CAGQGVQETQYF,TGTGCCGGACAGGGGGTCCAAGAGACCCAGTACTTC
TRBJ2-3,.,TRBD2,TRBV3-1,CASSQELAATDTQYF,TGTGCCAGCAGCCAAGAACTAGCGGCCACAGATACGCAGTATTTT
TRBJ2-1,many,.,TRBV4-1,CASSQDVWQTQFF,TGCGCCAGCAGCCAAGATGTCTGGCAGACGCAGTTCTTC
TRBJ2-1,few,TRBD2,TRBV5-1,CASRSRGGSSYNEQFF,TGCGCCAGCAGATCTCGGGGCGGGAGCTCCTACAATGAGCAGTTCTTC
TRBJ1-3,once,.,TRBV5-6,CASSYTGTPNAIYF,TGTGCCAGCAGCTACACCGGGACGCCCAATGCCATATATTTT
TRBJ1-2,many,.,TRBV12-3/TRBV12-4,CASSLRFGEGYTF,TGTGCCAGCAGTTTAAGGTTCGGGGAAGGCTACACCTTC
TRBJ2-7,.,TRBD1,TRBV3-1,CASSLMTGVYEQYF,TGTGCCAGCAGCCTCATGACAGGGGTCTACGAGCAGTACTTC
TRBJ1-4,.,.,TRBV7-8,CASSPVREKLFF,TGTGCCAGCAGCCCCGTTCGTGAAAAACTGTTTTTT
TRBJ2-3,few,.,TRBV28,CASSLTSRPSIGQYF,TGTGCCAGCAGTTTGACTAGTCGTCCTTCCATCGGGCAGTATTTT
TRBJ2-3,.,TRBD2,TRBV19,CASSVGLAGSDTQYF,TGTGCCAGTAGTGTTGGACTAGCGGGATCTGATACGCAGTATTTT
TRBJ2-3,many,.,TRBV7-2,CASSPQGLDTQYF,TGTGCCAGCAGCCCTCAGGGATTAGATACGCAGTATTTT
TRBJ1-2,.,.,TRBV28,CASSLTARHGYTF,TGTGCCAGCAGTTTAACAGCACGACATGGCTACACCTTC
TRBJ2-5,few,.,TRBV29-1,CSVEVGGAYQETQYF,TGCAGCGTTGAAGTAGGGGGGGCATACCAAGAGACCCAGTACTTC
TRBJ2-5,many,TRBD2,TRBV20-1,CSASRRGIAGGSPSWGLVQETQYF,TGCAGTGCTAGTCGGAGGGGGATAGCGGGAGGTTCTCCTTCGTGGGGCCTTGTTCAAGAGACCCAGTACTTC
TRBJ2-2,many,TRBD2,TRBV7-2,CASSLRSPGLAGSNTGELFF,TGTGCCAGCAGCTTACGCTCACCGGGACTAGCGGGTTCGAACACCGGGGAGCTGTTTTTT
TRBJ2-2,many,TRBD2,TRBV9,CASSIFDSGIPGELFF,TGTGCCAGCAGCATTTTTGATAGCGGGATCCCCGGGGAGCTGTTTTTT
TRBJ2-5,few,TRBD2,TRBV4-3,CASSQDILAGVETQYF,TGCGCCAGCAGCCAAGACATCCTAGCGGGAGTGGAGACCCAGTACTTC
TRBJ1-2,.,.,TRBV7-2,CASSLKPGQYGYTF,TGTGCCAGCAGCTTAAAGCCAGGACAATATGGCTACACCTTC
TRBJ2-4,.,TRBD1,TRBV24-1,CATSDSGTGIAKNIQYF,TGTGCCACCAGTGATTCCGGGACAGGGATCGCCAAAAACATTCAGTACTTC
TRBJ2-5,few,TRBD2,TRBV7-6,CASSLGLAGVQETQYF,TGTGCCAGCAGCTTGGGACTAGCGGGGGTTCAAGAGACCCAGTACTTC
TRBJ2-3,many,TRBD2,TRBV14,CASTIGGTDTQYF,TGTGCCAGCACTATCGGGGGGACAGATACGCAGTATTTT
TRBJ2-7,.,.,TRBV27,CATSVGQGPTEQYF,TGTGCCACTTCGGTGGGGCAGGGCCCGACCGAGCAGTACTTC
TRBJ2-5,.,.,TRBV19,CASSSWVSQETQYF,TGTGCCAGTAGTTCCTGGGTCAGCCAAGAGACCCAGTACTTC